This T cell receptor beta chain was sequenced during a study of blood T cell repertoires in COVID-19. This table comes from immunoSEQ multiplex PCR, and its TCRdb copy is limited to in-frame clones, with some not included. This table has about 66,000 clones, about 86% appearing once. V shed 3 bases and J shed 3 bases, with 5 bases lying between them. Germline-derived CDR1 and CDR2 are ENHRY and SYGVKD. The CDR3 totals 12 residues. The sample consisted of peripheral blood. This receptor was obtained from a man aged 50 or older with active COVID-19. The chain is built from TRBV10-3 and TRBJ2-5; the D is unclear. CDR3 DNA: TGTGCCATCAGTGACAGCGAAGAGACCCAGTACTTC. Residues: CAISDSEETQYF.